The rows below give T cell receptor beta chains drawn from one sample of a study of beta chain features in type 1 diabetes. The repertoire was sequenced with immunoSEQ multiplex PCR; TCRdb's copy has only in-frame clones and lacks some. The sample includes hundreds of thousands of clones, 15% of them seen just once. The sample taken for sequencing was naive CD4+ T cells from blood. These receptors were collected from a man aged 18 to 30 in good health. The CDR3 runs from the conserved cysteine through the conserved F or W. The order of the fields is V gene, clone size, J gene, D gene, CDR3 protein, CDR3 DNA. D genes are given only for firm matches. Only some rows state a clone size, as once, few, many or a class for expanded clones.

>TRBV20-1|-|TRBJ1-1|-
CSARRNTEAFF
TGCAGTGCTAGAAGGAACACTGAAGCTTTCTTT
>TRBV7-2|-|TRBJ2-7|-
CASSSPKPTSYEQYF
TGTGCCAGCAGCTCTCCCAAACCTACCTCCTACGAGCAGTACTTC
>TRBV7-9|-|TRBJ1-4|-
CASSLGEGGEKLFF
TGTGCCAGCAGCTTAGGAGAGGGAGGTGAAAAACTGTTTTTT
>TRBV7-2|few|TRBJ2-7|TRBD1
CASRMTGSSYEQYF
TGTGCCAGCAGGATGACAGGGAGCTCCTACGAGCAGTACTTC
>TRBV4-3|few|TRBJ1-2|-
CASSLAGGLLGYTF
TGCGCCAGCAGCCTTGCCGGGGGACTTTTGGGCTACACCTTC
>TRBV6-4|-|TRBJ2-3|-
CASSDHTDTQYF
TGTGCCAGCAGTGACCACACAGATACGCAGTATTTT
>TRBV29-1|-|TRBJ1-1|-
CSVDDFRNTEAFF
TGCAGCGTCGACGACTTTAGAAACACTGAAGCTTTCTTT
>TRBV11-2|-|TRBJ2-3|-
CASSLETGRRYF
TGTGCCAGCAGCTTAGAGACGGGGAGGCGGTATTTT
>TRBV21-1|-|TRBJ2-2|-
CASISGDSNTGELFF
TGTGCCAGCATATCCGGGGATTCGAACACCGGGGAGCTGTTTTTT
>TRBV20-1|few|TRBJ2-7|-
CSARKVWEQYF
TGCAGTGCTCGAAAGGTTTGGGAGCAGTACTTC
>TRBV6-5|few|TRBJ1-6|TRBD1
CASSYGVGQGNSPLHF
TGTGCCAGCAGTTATGGGGTCGGACAGGGCAATTCACCCCTCCACTTT
>TRBV6-4|-|TRBJ1-2|-
CATSRAGFGYTF
TGTGCCACAAGTCGGGCGGGGTTTGGCTACACCTTC
>TRBV19|-|TRBJ2-1|TRBD2
CASMTGGSSYNEQFF
TGTGCCAGTATGACGGGCGGGAGCTCCTACAATGAGCAGTTCTTC
>TRBV6-6|few|TRBJ2-5|-
CAISVVRSETQYF
TGTGCCATCAGTGTTGTCCGCTCGGAGACCCAGTACTTC